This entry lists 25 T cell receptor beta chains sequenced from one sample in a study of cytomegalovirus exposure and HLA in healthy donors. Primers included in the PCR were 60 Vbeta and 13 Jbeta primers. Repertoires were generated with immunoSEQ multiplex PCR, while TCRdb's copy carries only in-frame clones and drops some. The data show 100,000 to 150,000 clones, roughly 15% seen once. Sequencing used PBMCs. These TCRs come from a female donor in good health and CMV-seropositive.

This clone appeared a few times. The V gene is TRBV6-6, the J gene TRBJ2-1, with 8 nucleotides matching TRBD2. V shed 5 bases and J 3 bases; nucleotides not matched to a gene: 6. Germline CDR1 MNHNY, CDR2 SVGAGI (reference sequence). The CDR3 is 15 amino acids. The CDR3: CASSALAGFYNEQFF. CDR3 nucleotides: TGTGCCAGCAGTGCATTAGCGGGATTCTACAATGAGCAGTTCTTC.

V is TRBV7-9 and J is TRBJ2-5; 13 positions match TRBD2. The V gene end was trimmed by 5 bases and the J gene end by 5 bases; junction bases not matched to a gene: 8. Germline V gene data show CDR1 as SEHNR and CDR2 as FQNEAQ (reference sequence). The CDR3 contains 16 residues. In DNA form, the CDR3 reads TGTGCCAGCAGCCCCCCGACTAGCGGGGGGTTCGAGACCCAGTACTTC. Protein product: CASSPPTSGGFETQYF.

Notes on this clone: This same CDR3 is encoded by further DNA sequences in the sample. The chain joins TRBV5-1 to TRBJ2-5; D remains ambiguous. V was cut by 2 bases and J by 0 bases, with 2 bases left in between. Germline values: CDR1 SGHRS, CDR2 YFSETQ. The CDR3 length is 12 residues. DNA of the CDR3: TGCGCCAGCAGCTTTAACCAAGAGACCCAGTACTTC. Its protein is CASSFNQETQYF.

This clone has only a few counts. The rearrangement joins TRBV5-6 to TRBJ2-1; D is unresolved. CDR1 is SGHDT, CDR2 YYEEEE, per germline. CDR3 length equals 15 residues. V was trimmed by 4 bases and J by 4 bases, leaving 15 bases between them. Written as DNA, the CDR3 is TGTGCCAGCAGCCCCACCTTGAGCGATTACAATGAGCAGTTCTTC. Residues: CASSPTLSDYNEQFF.

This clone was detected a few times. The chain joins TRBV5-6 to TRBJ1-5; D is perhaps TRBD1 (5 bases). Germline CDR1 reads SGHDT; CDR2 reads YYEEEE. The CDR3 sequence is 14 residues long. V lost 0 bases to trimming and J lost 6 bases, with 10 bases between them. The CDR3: CASSLGRVGQPQHF. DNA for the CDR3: TGTGCCAGCAGCTTGGGCAGGGTTGGTCAGCCCCAGCATTTT.

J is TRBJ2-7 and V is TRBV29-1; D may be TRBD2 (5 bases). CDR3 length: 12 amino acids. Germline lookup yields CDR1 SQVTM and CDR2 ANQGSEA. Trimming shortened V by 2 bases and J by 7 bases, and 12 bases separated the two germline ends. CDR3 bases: TGCAGCGTTGAAAAGGGAGAACGAGAGCAGTACTTC. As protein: CSVEKGEREQYF.

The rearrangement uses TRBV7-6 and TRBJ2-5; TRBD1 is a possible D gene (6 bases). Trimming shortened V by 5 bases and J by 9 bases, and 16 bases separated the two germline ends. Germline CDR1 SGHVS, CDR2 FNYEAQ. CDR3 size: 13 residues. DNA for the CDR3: TGTGCCAGCAGCCGGACAGAGACAATGGCCCAGTACTTC. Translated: CASSRTETMAQYF.

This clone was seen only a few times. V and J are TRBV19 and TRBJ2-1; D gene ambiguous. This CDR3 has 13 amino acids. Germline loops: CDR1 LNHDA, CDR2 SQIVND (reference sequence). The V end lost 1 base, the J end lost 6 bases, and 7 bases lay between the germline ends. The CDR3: CASSIGIPNEQFF. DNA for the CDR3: TGTGCCAGTAGTATAGGTATTCCCAATGAGCAGTTCTTC.

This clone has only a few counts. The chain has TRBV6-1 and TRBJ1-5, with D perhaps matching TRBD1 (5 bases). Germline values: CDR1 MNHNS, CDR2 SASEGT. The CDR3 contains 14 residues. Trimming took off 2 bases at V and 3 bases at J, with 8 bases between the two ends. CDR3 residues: CASSESGINQPQHF. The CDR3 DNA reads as TGTGCCAGCAGTGAATCAGGGATCAATCAGCCCCAGCATTTT.

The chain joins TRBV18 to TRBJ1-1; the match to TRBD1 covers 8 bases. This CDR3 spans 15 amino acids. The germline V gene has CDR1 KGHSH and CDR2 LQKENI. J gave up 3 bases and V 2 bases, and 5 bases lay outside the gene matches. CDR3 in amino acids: CASSPMTGVDTEAFF. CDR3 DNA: TGTGCCAGCTCACCAATGACAGGGGTCGACACTGAAGCTTTCTTT.

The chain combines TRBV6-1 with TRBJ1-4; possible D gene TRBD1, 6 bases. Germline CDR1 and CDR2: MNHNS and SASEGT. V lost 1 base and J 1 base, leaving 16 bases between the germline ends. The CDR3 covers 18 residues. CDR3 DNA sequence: TGTGCCAGCAGTGAAGAACCGGGACACCCACTAACTAATGAAAAACTGTTTTTT. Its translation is CASSEEPGHPLTNEKLFF.

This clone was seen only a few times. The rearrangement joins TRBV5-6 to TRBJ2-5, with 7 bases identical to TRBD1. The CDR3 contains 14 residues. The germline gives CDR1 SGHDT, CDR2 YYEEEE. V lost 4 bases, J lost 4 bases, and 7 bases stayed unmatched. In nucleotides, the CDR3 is TGTGCCAGCAGCGGGGGACAGCCTGGAGAGACCCAGTACTTC. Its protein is CASSGGQPGETQYF.

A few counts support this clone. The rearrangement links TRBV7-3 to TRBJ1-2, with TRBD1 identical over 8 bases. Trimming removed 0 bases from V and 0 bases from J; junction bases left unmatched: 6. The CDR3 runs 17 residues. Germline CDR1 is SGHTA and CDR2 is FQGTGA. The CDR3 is CASSLTPGTGPNYGYTF. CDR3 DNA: TGTGCCAGCAGCTTAACACCAGGGACAGGCCCTAACTATGGCTACACCTTC.

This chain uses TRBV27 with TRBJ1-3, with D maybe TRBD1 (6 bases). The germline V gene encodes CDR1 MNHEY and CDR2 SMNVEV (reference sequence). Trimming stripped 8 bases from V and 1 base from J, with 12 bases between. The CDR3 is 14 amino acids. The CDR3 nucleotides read TGTGCCAGCGGCCCAGGACAGTCTGGAAACACCATATATTTT. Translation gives CASGPGQSGNTIYF.

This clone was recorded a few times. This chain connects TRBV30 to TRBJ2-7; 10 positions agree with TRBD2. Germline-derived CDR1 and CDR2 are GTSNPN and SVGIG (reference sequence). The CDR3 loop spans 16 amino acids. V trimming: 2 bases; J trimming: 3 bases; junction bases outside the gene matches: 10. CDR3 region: CAWSRVAGGSVYEQYF. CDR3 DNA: TGTGCCTGGAGTAGGGTAGCGGGAGGCTCCGTCTACGAGCAGTACTTC.

Here the CDR3 reads CSVAFTPGLGTAEQYF. The CDR3 nucleotides read TGCAGCGTCGCGTTTACTCCGGGACTAGGGACAGCCGAGCAGTACTTC. The V call is TRBV29-1, the J call TRBJ2-7; D is perhaps TRBD2 (8 bases). CDR1 and CDR2 from the germline V gene are SQVTM and ANQGSEA. CDR3 length: 16 amino acids. Trimming pared 6 bases from V and 6 bases from J, leaving 27 bases between.

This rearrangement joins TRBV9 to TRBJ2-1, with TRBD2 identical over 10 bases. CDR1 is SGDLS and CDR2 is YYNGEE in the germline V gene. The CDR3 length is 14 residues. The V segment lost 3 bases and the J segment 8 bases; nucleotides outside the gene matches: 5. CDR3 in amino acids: CASSASGSNDEQFF. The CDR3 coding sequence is TGTGCCAGCAGCGCTAGCGGGAGTAATGATGAGCAGTTCTTC.

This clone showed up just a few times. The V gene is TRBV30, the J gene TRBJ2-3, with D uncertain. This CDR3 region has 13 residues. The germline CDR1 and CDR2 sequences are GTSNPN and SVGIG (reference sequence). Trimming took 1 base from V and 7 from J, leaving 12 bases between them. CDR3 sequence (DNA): TGTGCCTGGAGTGGTCCATCCGGTTATACGCAGTATTTT. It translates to CAWSGPSGYTQYF.

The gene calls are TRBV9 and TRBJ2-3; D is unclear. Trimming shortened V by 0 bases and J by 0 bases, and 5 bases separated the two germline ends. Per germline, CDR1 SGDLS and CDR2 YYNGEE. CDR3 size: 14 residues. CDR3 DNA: TGTGCCAGCAGCGTAGCTTCTAGCACAGATACGCAGTATTTT. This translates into CASSVASSTDTQYF.

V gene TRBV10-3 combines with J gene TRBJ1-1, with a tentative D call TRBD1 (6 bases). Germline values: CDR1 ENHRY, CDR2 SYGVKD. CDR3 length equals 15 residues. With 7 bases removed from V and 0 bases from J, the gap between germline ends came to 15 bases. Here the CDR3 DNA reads TGTGCCATCACCGAGAGTGGGGGCCTGAACACTGAAGCTTTCTTT. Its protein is CAITESGGLNTEAFF.

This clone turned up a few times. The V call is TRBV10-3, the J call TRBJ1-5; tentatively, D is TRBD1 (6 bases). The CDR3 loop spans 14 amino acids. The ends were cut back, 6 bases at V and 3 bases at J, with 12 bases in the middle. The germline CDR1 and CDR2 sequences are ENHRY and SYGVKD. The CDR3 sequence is CAISGGDTNQPQHF. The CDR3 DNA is TGTGCCATCAGCGGGGGGGACACCAATCAGCCCCAGCATTTT.

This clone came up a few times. The CDR3 nucleotides are TGTGCCAGCAGCCCCCAAAGGACGGGATTTAGCACAGATACGCAGTATTTT. Protein product: CASSPQRTGFSTDTQYF. The genes are TRBV4-2 and TRBJ2-3, with D perhaps matching TRBD2 (5 bases). V lost 4 bases to trimming and J lost 0 bases, with 17 bases between them. This CDR3 comprises 17 residues. CDR1 LGHNA and CDR2 YNFKEQ come from the germline V gene.

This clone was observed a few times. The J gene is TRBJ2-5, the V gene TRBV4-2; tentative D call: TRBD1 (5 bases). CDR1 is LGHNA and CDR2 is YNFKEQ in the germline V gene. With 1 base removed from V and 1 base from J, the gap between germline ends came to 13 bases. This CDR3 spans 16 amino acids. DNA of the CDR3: TGTGCCAGCAGCCAAGTTGGGCCAGGGCTCCAAGAGACCCAGTACTTC. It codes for CASSQVGPGLQETQYF.

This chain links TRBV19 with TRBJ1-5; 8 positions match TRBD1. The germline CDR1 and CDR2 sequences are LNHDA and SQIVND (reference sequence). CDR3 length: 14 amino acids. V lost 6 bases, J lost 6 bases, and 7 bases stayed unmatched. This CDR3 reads CASRWGTGGQPQHF. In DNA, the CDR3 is TGTGCCAGTAGATGGGGCACAGGGGGTCAGCCCCAGCATTTT.

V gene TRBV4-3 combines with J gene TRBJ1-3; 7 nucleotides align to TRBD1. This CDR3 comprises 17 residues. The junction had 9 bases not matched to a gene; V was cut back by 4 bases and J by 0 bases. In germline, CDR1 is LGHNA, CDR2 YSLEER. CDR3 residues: CASSPGTAIRSGNTIYF. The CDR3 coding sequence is TGCGCCAGCAGCCCCGGGACAGCAATTCGCTCTGGAAACACCATATATTTT.